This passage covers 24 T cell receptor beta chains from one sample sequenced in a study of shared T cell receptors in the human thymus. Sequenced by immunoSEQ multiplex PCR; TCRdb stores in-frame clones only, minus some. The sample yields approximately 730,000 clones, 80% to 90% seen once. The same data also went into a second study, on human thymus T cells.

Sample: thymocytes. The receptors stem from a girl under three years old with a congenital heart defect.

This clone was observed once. This CDR3 reads CASSWRTSGGTTDTQYF. The CDR3 DNA is TGTGCCAGCAGCTGGAGGACTAGCGGGGGGACCACAGATACGCAGTATTTT. The rearrangement links TRBV5-6 to TRBJ2-3; 14 bases are a match to TRBD2. Trimming took 3 bases from V and 2 from J; bases not matched to a gene: 5. Germline assignment: CDR1 SGHDT and CDR2 YYEEEE. The CDR3 has 17 amino acids. The full variable domain, in which reference TRBV5-6 and TRBJ2-3 provide the parts outside the CDR3, is DAGVTQSPTHLIKTRGQQVTLRCSPKSGHDTVSWYQQALGQGPQFIFQYYEEEERQRGNFPDRFSGHQFPNYSSELNVNALLLGDSALYLCASSWRTSGGTTDTQYFGPGTRLTVL.

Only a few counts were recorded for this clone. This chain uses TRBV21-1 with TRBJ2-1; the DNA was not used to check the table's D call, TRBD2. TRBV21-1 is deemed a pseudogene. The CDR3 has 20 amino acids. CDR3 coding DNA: TGTGCCAGCAGCAAAGGGGCGCCTAGCGGGGGCCCCAGCTCCTACAATGAGCAGTTCTTC. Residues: CASSKGAPSGGPSSYNEQFF.

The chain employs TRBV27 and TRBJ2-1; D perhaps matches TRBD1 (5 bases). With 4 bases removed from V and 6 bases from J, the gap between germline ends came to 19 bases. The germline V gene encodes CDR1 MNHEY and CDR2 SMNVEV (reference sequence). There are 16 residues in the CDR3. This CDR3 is CASSSPRAQSLNEQFF. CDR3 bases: TGTGCCAGCAGTTCCCCCAGGGCCCAGTCGCTCAATGAGCAGTTCTTC.

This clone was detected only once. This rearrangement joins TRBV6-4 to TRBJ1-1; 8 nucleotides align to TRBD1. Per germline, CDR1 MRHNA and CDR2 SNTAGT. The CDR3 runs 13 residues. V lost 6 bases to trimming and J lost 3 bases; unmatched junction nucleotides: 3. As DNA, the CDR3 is TGTGCCAGCAGCCAGACAGGGGACACTGAAGCTTTCTTT. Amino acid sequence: CASSQTGDTEAFF.

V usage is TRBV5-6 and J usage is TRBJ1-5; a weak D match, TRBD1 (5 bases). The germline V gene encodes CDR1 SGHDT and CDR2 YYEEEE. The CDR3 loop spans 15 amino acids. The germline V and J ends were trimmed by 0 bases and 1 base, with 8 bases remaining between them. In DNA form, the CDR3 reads TGTGCCAGCAGCTTGGGCAGACAGAGCAATCAGCCCCAGCATTTT. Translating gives CASSLGRQSNQPQHF.

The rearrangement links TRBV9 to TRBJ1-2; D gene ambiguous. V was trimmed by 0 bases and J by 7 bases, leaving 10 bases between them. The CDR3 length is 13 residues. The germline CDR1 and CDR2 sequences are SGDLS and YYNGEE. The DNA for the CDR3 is TGTGCCAGCAGCGTAGAGGCGGGGTCTGGCTACACCTTC. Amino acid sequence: CASSVEAGSGYTF.

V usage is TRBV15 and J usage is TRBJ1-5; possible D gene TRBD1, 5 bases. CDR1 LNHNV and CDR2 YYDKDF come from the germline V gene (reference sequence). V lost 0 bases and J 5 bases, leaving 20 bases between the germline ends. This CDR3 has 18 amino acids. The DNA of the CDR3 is TGTGCCACCAGCAGAGATGAAGCATCGGAACAGGAGCATCAGCCCCAGCATTTT. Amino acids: CATSRDEASEQEHQPQHF.

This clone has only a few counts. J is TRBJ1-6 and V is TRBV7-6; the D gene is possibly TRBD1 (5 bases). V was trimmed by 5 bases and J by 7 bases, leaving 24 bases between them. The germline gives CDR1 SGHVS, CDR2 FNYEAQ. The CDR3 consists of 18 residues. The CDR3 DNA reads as TGTGCCAGCAGCGAACATGATAAAAAAGGGGCTTTGAATTCACCCCTCCACTTT. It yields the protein CASSEHDKKGALNSPLHF.

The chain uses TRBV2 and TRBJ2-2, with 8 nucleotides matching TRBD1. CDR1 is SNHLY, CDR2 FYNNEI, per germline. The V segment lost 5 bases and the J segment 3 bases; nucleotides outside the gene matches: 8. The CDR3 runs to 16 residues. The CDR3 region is CASSPDRGSYTGELFF. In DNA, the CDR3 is TGTGCCAGCAGTCCAGACAGGGGTTCGTACACCGGGGAGCTGTTTTTT.

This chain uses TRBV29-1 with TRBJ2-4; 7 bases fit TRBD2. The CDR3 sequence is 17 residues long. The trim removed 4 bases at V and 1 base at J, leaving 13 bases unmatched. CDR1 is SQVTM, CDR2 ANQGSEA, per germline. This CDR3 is CSVGPGPGEGAKNIQYF. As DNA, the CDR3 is TGCAGCGTTGGTCCCGGGCCGGGGGAGGGGGCCAAAAACATTCAGTACTTC.

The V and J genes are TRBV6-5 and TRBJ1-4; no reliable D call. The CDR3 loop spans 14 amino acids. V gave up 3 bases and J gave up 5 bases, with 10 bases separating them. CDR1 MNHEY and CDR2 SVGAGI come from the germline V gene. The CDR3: CASSYLAPNEKLFF. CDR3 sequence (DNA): TGTGCCAGCAGTTATTTGGCCCCGAATGAAAAACTGTTTTTT.

The CDR3 is CASSPPYGRRSQGRNEKLFF. CDR3 DNA sequence: TGTGCCAGCTCACCACCGTATGGCCGAAGGTCCCAGGGTAGGAATGAAAAACTGTTTTTT. The rearrangement uses TRBV18 and TRBJ1-4, with D maybe TRBD1 (5 bases). The CDR3 is made up of 20 amino acids. V gave up 0 bases and J gave up 5 bases, with 25 bases separating them. The V gene's germline CDR1 is KGHSH and CDR2 LQKENI.

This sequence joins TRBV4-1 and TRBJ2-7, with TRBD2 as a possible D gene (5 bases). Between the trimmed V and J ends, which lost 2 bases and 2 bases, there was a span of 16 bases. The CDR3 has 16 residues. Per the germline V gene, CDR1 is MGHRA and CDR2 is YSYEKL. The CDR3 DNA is TGCGCCAGCAGCCAATGGGAGACCTCTGGGCCCTACGAGCAGTACTTC. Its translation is CASSQWETSGPYEQYF.

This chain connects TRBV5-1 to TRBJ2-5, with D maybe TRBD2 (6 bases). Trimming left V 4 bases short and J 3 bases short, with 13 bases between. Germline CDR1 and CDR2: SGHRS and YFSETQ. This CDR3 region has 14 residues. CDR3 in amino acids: CASSQLPGEETQYF. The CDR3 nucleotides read TGCGCCAGCAGCCAATTACCGGGGGAAGAGACCCAGTACTTC.

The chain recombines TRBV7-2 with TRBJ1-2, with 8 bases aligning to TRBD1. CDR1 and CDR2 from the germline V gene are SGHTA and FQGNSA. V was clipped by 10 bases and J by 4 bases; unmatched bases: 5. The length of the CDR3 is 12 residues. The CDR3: CAILDRVYGYTF. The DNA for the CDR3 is TGTGCCATCCTGGACAGGGTCTATGGCTACACCTTC.

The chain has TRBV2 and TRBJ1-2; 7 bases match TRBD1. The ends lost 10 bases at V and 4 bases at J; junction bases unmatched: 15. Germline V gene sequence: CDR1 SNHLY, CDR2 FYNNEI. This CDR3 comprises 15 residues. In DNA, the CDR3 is TGTGCCATCAAGTCGACCGACGGACAGGCCTATGGCTACACCTTC. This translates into CAIKSTDGQAYGYTF.

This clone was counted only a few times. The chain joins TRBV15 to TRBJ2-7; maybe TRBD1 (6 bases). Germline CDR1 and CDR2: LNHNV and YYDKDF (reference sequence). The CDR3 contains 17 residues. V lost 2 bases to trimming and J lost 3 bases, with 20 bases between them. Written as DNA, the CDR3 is TGTGCCACCAGCAGATTGGCGGCGAACAGGGTTGGCTACGAGCAGTACTTC. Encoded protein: CATSRLAANRVGYEQYF.

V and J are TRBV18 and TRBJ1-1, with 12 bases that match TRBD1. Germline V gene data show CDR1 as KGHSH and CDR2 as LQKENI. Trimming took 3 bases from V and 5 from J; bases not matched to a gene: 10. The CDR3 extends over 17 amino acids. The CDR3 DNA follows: TGTGCCAGCTCACCCAACGGGACAGGGGGCGCGATAACTGAAGCTTTCTTT. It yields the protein CASSPNGTGGAITEAFF.

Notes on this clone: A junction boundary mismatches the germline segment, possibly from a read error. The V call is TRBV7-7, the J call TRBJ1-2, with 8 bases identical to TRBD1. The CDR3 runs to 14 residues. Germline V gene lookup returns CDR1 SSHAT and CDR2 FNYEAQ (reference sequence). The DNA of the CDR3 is TGTGCTAGCAGCGAAGCAGGGGGCGAGGGTGGCTACACCTTC. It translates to CASSEAGGEGGYTF.

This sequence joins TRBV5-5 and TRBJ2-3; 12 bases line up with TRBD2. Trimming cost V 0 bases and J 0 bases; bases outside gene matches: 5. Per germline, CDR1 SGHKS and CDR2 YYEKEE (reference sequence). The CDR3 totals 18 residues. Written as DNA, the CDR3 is TGTGCCAGCAGCTTGGGCCTAGCGGGGGGGACTAGCACAGATACGCAGTATTTT. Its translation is CASSLGLAGGTSTDTQYF.

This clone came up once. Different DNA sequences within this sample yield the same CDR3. CDR3 bases: TGTGCCAGCAGAGGACAGGGGAACTATGGCTACACCTTC. Its protein product is CASRGQGNYGYTF. V gene TRBV2 combines with J gene TRBJ1-2, with 9 nucleotides matching TRBD1. The CDR3 is 13 residues long. The junction had 1 base not matched to a gene; V was cut back by 6 bases and J by 2 bases. Per the germline V gene, CDR1 is SNHLY and CDR2 is FYNNEI.

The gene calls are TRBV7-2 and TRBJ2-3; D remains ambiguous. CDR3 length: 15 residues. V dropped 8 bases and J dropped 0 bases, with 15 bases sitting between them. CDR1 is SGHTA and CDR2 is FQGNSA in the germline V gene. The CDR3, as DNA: TGTGCCAGCTCCCGAGGCCCTCACAGCACAGATACGCAGTATTTT. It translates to CASSRGPHSTDTQYF.

The DNA for the CDR3 is TGTGCCACCAGCAGAGATGAGGGGACAGCGAGAGCTAACTATGGCTACACCTTC. It translates to CATSRDEGTARANYGYTF. The chain has TRBV15 and TRBJ1-2; 7 bases agree with TRBD1. V was pared by 0 bases and J by 0 bases, with 10 bases of the junction left unmatched. The CDR3 has 18 amino acids. Looked up from germline, CDR1 is LNHNV and CDR2 is YYDKDF (reference sequence).

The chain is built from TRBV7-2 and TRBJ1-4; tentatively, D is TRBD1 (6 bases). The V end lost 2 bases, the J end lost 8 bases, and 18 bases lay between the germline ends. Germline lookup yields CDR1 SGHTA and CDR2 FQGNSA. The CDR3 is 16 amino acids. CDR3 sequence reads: CASSLISRGAEEKLFF. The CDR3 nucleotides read TGTGCCAGCAGCTTAATCTCCAGGGGCGCGGAAGAAAAACTGTTTTTT.